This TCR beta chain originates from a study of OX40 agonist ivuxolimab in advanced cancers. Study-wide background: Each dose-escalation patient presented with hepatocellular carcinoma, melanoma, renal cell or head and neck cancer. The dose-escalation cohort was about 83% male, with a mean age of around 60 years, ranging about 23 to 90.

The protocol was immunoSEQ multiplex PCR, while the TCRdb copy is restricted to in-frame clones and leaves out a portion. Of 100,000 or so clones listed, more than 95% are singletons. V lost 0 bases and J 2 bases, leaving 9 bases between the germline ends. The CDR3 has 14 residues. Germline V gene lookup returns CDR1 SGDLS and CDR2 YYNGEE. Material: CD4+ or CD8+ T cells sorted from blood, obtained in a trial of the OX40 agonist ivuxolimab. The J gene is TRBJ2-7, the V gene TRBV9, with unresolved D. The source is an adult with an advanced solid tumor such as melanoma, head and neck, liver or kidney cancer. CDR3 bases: TGTGCCAGCAGCGTAGCAGCAGTTGCCTACGAGCAGTACTTC. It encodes CASSVAAVAYEQYF.